The T cell receptor (beta chain) under discussion was sequenced for a study of T cell changes during pregnancy in multiple sclerosis. The length of the CDR3 is 20 residues. Germline loops: CDR1 SGHRS, CDR2 YFSETQ. V lost 1 base and J 5 bases, leaving 30 bases between the germline ends. Clones were sequenced by immunoSEQ multiplex PCR, and TCRdb holds only the in-frame ones, with some missing. In the table there are tens of thousands of clones, approximately 94% of which are singletons. The V gene is TRBV5-1, the J gene TRBJ1-1; tentatively, D is TRBD1 (6 bases). Specimen: peripheral blood, collected in the third trimester of pregnancy. The TCR comes from a female donor with multiple sclerosis, enrolled in a pregnancy study. The CDR3 coding sequence is TGCGCCAGCAGCTTGTTTGGGGCCTCCCCTTTTGGGGACACGGGAACTGAAGCTTTCTTT. Residues: CASSLFGASPFGDTGTEAFF.